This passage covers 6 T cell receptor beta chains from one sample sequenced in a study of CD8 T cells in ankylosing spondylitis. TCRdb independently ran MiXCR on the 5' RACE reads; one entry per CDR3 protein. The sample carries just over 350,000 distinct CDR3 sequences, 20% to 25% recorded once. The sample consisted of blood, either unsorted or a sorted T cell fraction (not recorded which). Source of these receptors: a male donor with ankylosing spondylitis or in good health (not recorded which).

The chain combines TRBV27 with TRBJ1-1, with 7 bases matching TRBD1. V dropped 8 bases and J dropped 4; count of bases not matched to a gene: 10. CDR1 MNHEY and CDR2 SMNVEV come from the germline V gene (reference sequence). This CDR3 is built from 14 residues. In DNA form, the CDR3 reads TGTGCCAGCGCGCCCGACAGGGTGGTCACTGAAGCTTTCTTT. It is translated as CASAPDRVVTEAFF.

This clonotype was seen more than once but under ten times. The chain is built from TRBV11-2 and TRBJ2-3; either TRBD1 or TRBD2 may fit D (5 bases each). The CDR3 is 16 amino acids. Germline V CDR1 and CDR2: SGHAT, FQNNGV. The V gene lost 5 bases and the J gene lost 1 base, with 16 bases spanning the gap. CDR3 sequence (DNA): TGTGCCAGCAGCCCCCGTGTGGGGCGGGGCACAGATACGCAGTATTTT. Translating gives CASSPRVGRGTDTQYF.

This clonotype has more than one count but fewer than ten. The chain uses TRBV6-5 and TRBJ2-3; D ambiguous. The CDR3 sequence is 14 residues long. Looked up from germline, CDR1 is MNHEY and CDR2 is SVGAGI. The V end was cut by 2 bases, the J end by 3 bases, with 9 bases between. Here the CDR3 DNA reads TGTGCCAGCAGTTACGTCGCCCAGACAGATACGCAGTATTTT. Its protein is CASSYVAQTDTQYF.

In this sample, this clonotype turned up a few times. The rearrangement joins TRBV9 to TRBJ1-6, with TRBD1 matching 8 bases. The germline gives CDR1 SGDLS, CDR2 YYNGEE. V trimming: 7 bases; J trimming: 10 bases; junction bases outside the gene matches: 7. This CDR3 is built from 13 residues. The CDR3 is CASQGRGPSPLHF. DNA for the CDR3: TGTGCCAGCCAAGGCAGGGGGCCCTCACCCCTCCACTTT. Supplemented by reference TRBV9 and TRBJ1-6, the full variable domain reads DSGVTQTPKHLITATGQRVTLRCSPRSGDLSVYWYQQSLDQGLQFLIQYYNGEERAKGNILERFSAQQFPDLHSELNLSSLELGDSALYFCASQGRGPSPLHFGNGTRLTVT.

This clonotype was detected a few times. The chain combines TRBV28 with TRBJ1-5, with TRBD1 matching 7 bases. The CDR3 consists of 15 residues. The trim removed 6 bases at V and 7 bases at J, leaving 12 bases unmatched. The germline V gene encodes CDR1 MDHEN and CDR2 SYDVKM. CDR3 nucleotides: TGTGCCAGCAGGCCTACAGGGGAATGGAGACAGCCCCAGCATTTT. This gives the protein CASRPTGEWRQPQHF.

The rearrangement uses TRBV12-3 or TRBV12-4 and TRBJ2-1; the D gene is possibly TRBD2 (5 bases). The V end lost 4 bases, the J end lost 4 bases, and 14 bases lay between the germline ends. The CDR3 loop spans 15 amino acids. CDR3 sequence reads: CASSSPEGDYNEQFF. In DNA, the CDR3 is TGTGCCAGCAGTTCCCCTGAGGGCGATTACAATGAGCAGTTCTTC.